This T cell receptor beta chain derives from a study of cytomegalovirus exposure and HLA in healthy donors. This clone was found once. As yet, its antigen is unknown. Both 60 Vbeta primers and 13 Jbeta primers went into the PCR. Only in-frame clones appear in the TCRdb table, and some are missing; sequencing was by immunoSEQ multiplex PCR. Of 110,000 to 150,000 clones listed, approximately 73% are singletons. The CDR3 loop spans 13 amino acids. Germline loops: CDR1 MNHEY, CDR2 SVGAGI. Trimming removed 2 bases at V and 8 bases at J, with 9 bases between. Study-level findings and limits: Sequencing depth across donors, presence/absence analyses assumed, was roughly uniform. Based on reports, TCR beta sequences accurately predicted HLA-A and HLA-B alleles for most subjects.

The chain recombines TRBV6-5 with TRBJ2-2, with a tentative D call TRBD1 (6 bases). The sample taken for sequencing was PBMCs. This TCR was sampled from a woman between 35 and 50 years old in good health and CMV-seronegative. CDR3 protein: CASSYGQIGELFF. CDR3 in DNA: TGTGCCAGCAGTTACGGACAGATAGGGGAGCTGTTTTTT.